This is a list of T cell receptor beta chains from one sample in a study of shared clonotypes between healthy human individuals. Produced via immunoSEQ multiplex PCR; TCRdb's table is partial and in-frame only. The sample holds 90,000 to 150,000 clones, over 65% seen once. Input material: memory CD8+ T cells sorted from blood. These receptors all stem from a woman in her thirties in good health. Each CDR3 is given with its conserved first and last residue.

V,J,CDR3
TRBV5-1,TRBJ2-7,CASSLEGGYEQYF
TRBV9,TRBJ1-4,CASSLGRENEKLFF
TRBV4-1,TRBJ1-1,CASSQPRVGTEAFF
TRBV30,TRBJ2-1,CAWSESEQFF
TRBV6-1,TRBJ2-5,CASSEVGGQGGETQYF
TRBV2,TRBJ2-1,CASSAASEKNEQFF
TRBV2,TRBJ1-4,CASSVGQGDEKLFF
TRBV28,TRBJ1-1,CASSWTGVNTEAFF
TRBV25-1,TRBJ2-7,CASTGAYEQYF
TRBV14,TRBJ2-7,CASSQEWAGEAHEQYF
TRBV13,TRBJ2-7,CASSLGRNRREQYF
TRBV9,TRBJ1-2,CASRAGTGANYGYTF
TRBV10-1,TRBJ2-7,CASSVSLIGNAEQYF
TRBV11-3,TRBJ2-1,CASSLTPRIYNEQFF